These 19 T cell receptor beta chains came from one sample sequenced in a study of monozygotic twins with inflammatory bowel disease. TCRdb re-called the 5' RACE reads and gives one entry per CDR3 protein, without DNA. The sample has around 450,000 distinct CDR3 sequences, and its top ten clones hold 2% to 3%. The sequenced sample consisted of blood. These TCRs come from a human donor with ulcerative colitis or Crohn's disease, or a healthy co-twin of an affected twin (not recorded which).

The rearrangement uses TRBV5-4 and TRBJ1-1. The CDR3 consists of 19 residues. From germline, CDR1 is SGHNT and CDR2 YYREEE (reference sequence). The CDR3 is CASSLYFWGIGGRNTEAFF.

The CDR3 reads CSVGGSAYEQYF. The chain couples TRBV29-1 to TRBJ2-7; the D call of TRBD1 rests on TCRdb alone, since no DNA is present to check it. This CDR3 comprises 12 residues. The germline V gene has CDR1 SQVTM and CDR2 ANQGSEA.

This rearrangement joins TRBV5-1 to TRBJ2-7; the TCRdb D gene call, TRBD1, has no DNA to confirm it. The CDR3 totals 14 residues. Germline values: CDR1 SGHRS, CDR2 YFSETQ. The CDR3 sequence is CASSLTSSGYEQYF.

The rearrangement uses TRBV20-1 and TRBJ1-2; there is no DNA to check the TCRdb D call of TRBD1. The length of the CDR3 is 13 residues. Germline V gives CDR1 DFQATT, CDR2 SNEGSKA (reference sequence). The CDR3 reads CSARYPDDLGYTF.

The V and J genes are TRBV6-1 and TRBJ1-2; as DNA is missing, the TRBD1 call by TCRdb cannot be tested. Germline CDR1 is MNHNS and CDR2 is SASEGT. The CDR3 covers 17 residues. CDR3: CASSHGTGNLETYGYTF.

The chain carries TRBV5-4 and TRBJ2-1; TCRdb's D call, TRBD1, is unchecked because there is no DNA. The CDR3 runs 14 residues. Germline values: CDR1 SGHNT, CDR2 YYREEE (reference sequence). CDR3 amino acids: CASSFLLGDNEQFF.

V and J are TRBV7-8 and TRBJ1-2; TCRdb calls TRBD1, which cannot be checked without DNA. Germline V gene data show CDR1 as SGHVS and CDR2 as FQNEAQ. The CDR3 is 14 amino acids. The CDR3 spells CASSPRPGGDGYTF.

The CDR3 sequence: CASSLAGGPNTQYF. This chain connects TRBV12-3 or TRBV12-4 to TRBJ2-3; the D gene TCRdb calls, TRBD2, cannot be checked with no DNA. The length of the CDR3 is 14 residues.

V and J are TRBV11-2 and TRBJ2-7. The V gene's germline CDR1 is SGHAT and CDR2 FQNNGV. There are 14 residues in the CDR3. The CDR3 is CASSQITYSYEQYF.

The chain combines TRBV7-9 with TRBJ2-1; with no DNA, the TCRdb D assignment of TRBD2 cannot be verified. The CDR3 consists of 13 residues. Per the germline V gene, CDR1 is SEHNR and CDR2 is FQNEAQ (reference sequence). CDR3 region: CASTPTLAGGHLF. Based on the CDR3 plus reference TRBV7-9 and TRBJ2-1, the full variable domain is DTGVSQNPRHKITKRGQNVTFRCDPISEHNRLYWYRQTLGQGPEFLTYFQNEAQLEKSRLLSDRFSAERPKGSFSTLEIQRTEQGDSAMYLCASTPTLAGGHLFGPGTRLTVL.

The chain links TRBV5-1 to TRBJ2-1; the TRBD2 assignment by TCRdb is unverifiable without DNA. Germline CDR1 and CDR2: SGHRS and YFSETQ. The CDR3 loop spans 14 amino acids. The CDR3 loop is CASSLAAGGSEQFF.

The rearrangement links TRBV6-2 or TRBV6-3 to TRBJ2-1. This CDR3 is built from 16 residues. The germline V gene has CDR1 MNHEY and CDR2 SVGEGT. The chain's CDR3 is CASGRATTLSYNEQFF.

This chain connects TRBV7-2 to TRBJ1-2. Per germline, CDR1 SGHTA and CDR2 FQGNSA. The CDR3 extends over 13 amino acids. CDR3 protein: CASSTAAFYGYTF.

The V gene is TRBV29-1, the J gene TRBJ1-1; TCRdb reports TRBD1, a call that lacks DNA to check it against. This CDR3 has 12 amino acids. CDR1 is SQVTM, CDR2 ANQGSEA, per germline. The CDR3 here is CSGKGADTEAFF.

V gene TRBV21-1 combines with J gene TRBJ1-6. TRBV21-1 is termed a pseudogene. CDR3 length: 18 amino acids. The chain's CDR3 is CASSKELAESSYNSPLHF.

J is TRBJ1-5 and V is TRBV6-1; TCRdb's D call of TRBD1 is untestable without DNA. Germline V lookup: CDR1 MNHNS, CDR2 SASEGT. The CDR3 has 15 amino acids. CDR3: CASSEVWRINQPQHF.

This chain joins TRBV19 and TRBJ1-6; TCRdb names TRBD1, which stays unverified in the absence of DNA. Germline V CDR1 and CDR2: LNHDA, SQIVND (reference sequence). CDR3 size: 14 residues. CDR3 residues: CASQSSGSGSPLHF.

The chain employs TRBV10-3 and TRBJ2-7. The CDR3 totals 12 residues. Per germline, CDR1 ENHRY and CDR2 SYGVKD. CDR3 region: CAISDTNYEQYF.

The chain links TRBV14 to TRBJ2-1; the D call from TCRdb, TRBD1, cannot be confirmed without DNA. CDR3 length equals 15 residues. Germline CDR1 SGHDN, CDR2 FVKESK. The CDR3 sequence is CASSQASSPVDEQFF.